This T cell receptor (beta chain) emerged from a study of Ad26.COV2.S vaccination and SARS-CoV-2 variants. Across the study: Of the COV1001 trial arms, the Ad26.COV2.S arm included the donor.

Libraries were prepared by immunoSEQ multiplex PCR; TCRdb keeps only in-frame clonotypes and omits some of them. This repertoire shows 250,000 to 300,000 clones, approximately 87% found once; its top ten account for less than 3.5%. V lost 1 base and J lost 8, with 8 bases in between. Germline V gene lookup returns CDR1 LGHDT and CDR2 YNNKEL (reference sequence). The CDR3 has 12 amino acids. As to treatment: roughly 19 received Ad26.COV2.S at low or high dose, single or two shots; a few received placebo; per-sample allocation not given. The samples date from day 63 after the first vaccine or placebo injection.

The clonotype originates from a person between 18 and 59 years old who received the Ad26.COV2.S COVID-19 vaccine or a placebo. Material: peripheral blood, obtained in a trial of Ad26.COV2.S vaccine versus placebo. The rearrangement uses TRBV3-1 (or the pseudogene TRBV3-2) and TRBJ1-2; D is ambiguous. CDR3 DNA sequence: TGTGCCAGCAGCCAAGGGAACGGCGGCTACACCTTC. Translation gives CASSQGNGGYTF.